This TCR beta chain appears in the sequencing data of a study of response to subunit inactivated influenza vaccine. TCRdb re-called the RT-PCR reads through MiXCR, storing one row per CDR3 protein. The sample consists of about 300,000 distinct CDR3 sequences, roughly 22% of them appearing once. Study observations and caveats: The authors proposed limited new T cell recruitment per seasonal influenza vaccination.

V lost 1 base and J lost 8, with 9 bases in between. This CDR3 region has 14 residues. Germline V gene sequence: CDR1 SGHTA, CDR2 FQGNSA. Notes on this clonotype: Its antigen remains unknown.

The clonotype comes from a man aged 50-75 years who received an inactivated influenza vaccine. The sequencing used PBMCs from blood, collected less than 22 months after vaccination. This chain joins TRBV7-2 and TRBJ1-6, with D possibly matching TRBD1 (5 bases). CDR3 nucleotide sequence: TGTGCCAGCAGCTTAGGGGGGGATTATTCACCCCTCCACTTT. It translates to CASSLGGDYSPLHF.